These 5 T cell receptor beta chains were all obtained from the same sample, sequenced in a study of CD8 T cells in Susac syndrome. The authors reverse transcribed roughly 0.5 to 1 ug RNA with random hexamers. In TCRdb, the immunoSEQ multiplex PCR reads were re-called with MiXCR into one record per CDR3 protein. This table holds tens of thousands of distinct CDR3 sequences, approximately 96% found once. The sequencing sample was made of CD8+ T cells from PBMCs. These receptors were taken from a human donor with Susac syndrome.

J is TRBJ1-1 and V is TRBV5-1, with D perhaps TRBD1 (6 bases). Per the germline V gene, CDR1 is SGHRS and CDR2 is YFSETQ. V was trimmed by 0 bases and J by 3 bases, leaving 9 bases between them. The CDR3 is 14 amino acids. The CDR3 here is CASSLVAGDTEAFF. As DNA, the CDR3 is TGCGCCAGCAGCTTGGTGGCAGGGGACACTGAAGCTTTCTTT.

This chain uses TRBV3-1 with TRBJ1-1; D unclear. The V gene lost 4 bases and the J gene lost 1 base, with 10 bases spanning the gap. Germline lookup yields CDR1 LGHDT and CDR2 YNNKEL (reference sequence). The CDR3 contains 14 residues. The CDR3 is CASSPTRPNTEAFF. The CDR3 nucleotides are TGTGCCAGCAGCCCCACGAGACCGAACACTGAAGCTTTCTTT.

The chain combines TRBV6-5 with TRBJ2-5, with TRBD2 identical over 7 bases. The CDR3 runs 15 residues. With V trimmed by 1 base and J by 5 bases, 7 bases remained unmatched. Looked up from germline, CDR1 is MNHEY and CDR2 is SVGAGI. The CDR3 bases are TGTGCCAGCAGTTACTTAACCGAAGCGGGGGAGACCCAGTACTTC. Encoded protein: CASSYLTEAGETQYF.

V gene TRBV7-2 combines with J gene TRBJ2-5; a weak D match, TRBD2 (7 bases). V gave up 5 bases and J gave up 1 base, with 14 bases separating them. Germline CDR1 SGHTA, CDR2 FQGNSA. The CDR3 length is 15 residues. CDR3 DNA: TGTGCCAGCAGCCCAGGAGGGGGGGGCCAAGAGACCCAGTACTTC. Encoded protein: CASSPGGGGQETQYF.

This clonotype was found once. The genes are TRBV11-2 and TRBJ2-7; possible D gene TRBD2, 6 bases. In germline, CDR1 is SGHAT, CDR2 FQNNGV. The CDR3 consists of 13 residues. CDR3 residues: CATREGGGYEQYF. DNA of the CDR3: TGTGCGACGCGGGAAGGAGGAGGCTACGAGCAGTACTTC.